The entry that follows covers one TCR beta chain sequence. Antigen specificity is unknown. Second-dose schedules of about 4 or about 12 weeks were combined. The CDR3 is 17 amino acids. V was shortened by 0 bases and J by 1 base, with 10 bases between the two germline ends. Germline CDR1 and CDR2: LGHNA and YSLEER. This sample stems from a study of T cell responses to AZD1222 COVID-19 vaccine. TCRdb's table, derived via immunoSEQ multiplex PCR, lists solely in-frame clones and lacks some. The sample has around 89,000 clones; roughly 90% are singletons. Study-wide results and caveats: Females made up more of the donors, who were largely white British, and clonal diversity may have come out too low.

The TCR sequence derives from an adult who received the AZD1222 COVID-19 vaccine. The chain joins TRBV4-3 to TRBJ2-6; possible D gene TRBD2, 5 bases. The sequencing used peripheral blood, collected 28 days after the second AZD1222 dose. CDR3 nucleotide sequence: TGCGCCAGCAGCCAAGATCAGCCGGGGTCTGGGGCCAACGTCCTGACTTTC. Protein sequence: CASSQDQPGSGANVLTF.